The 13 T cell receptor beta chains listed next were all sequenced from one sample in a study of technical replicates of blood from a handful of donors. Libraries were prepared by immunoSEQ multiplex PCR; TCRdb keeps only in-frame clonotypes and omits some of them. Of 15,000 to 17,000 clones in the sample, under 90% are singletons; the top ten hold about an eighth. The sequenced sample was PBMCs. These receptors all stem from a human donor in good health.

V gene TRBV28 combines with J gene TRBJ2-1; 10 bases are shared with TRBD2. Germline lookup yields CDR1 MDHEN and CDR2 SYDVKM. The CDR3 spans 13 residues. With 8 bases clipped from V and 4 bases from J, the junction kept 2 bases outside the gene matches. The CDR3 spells CASVLAGYNEQFF. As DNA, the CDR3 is TGTGCCAGCGTACTAGCGGGGTACAATGAGCAGTTCTTC.

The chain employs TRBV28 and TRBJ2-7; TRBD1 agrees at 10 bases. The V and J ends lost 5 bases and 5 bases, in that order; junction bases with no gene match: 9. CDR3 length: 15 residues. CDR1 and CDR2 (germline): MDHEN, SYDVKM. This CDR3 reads CASSAPGQGLNEQYF. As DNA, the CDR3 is TGTGCCAGCAGTGCACCGGGACAGGGGTTAAACGAGCAGTACTTC.

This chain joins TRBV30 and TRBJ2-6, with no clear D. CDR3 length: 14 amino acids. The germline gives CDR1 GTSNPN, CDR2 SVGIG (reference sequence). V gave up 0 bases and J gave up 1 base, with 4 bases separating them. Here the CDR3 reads CAWSVRSGANVLTF. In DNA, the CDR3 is TGTGCCTGGAGTGTGAGGTCTGGGGCCAACGTCCTGACTTTC.

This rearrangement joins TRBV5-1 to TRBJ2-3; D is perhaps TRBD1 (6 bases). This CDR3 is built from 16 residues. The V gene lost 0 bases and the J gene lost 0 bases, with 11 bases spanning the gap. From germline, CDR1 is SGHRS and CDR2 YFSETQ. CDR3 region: CASSLAQGPSTDTQYF. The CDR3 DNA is TGCGCCAGCAGCTTGGCACAGGGACCTAGCACAGATACGCAGTATTTT. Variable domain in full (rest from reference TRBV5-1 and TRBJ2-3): KAGVTQTPRYLIKTRGQQVTLSCSPISGHRSVSWYQQTPGQGLQFLFEYFSETQRNKGNFPGRFSGRQFSNSRSEMNVSTLELGDSALYLCASSLAQGPSTDTQYFGPGTRLTVL.

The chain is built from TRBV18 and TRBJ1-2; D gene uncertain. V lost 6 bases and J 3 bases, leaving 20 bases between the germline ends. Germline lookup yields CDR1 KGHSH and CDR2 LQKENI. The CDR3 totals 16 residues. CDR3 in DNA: TGTGCCAGCTCGACACCCTACGAAATCCAATACTATGGCTACACCTTC. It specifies CASSTPYEIQYYGYTF. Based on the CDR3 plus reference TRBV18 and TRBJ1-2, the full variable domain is NAGVMQNPRHLVRRRGQEARLRCSPMKGHSHVYWYRQLPEEGLKFMVYLQKENIIDESGMPKERFSAEFPKEGPSILRIQQVVRGDSAAYFCASSTPYEIQYYGYTFGSGTRLTVV.

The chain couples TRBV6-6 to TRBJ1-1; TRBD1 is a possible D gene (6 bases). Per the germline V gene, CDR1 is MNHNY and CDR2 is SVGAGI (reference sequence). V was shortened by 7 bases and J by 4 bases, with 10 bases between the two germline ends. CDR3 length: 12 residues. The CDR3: CASTQGFTEAFF. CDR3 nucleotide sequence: TGTGCCAGCACCCAGGGGTTCACTGAAGCTTTCTTT.

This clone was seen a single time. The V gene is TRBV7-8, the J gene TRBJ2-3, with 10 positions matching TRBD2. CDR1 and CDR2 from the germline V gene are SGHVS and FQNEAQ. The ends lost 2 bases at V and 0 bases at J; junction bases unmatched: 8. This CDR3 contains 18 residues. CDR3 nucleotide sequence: TGTGCCAGCAGCTTAAGACTAGCGGGCAGTTCTAGCACAGATACGCAGTATTTT. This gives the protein CASSLRLAGSSSTDTQYF.

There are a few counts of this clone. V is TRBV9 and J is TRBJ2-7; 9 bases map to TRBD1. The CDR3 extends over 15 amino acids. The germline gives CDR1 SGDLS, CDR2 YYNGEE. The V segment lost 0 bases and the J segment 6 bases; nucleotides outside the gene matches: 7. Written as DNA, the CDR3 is TGTGCCAGCAGCGTAGTGGGGACAGGGATTTCCGAGCAGTACTTC. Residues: CASSVVGTGISEQYF.

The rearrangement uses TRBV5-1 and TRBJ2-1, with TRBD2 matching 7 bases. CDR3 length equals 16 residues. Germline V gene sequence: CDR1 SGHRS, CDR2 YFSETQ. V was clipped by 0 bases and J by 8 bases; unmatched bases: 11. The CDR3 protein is CASSLVGGSVLDEQFF. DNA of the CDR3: TGCGCCAGCAGCTTGGTCGGCGGGAGCGTTCTCGATGAGCAGTTCTTC. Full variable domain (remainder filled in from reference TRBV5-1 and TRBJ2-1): KAGVTQTPRYLIKTRGQQVTLSCSPISGHRSVSWYQQTPGQGLQFLFEYFSETQRNKGNFPGRFSGRQFSNSRSEMNVSTLELGDSALYLCASSLVGGSVLDEQFFGPGTRLTVL.

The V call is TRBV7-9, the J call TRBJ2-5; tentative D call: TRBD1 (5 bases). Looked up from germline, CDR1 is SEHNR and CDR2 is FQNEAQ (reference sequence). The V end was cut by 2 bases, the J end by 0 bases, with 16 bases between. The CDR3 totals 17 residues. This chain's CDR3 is CASSLIPAQEDQETQYF. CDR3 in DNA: TGTGCCAGCAGCTTAATCCCAGCACAGGAAGACCAAGAGACCCAGTACTTC.

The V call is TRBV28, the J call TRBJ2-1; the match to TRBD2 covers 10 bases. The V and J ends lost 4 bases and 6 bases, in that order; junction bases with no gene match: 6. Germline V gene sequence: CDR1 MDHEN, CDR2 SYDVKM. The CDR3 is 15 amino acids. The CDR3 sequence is CASSSPAGGGNEQFF. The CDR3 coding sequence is TGTGCCAGCAGTTCCCCAGCGGGAGGGGGCAATGAGCAGTTCTTC.

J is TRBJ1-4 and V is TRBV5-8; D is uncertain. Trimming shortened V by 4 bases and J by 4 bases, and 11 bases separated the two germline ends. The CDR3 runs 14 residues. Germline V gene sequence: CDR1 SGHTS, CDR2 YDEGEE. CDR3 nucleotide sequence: TGTGCCAGCAGCGCTCCCTATAGTAATGAAAAACTGTTTTTT. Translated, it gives CASSAPYSNEKLFF. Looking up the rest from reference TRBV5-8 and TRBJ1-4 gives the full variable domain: EAGVTQSPTHLIKTRGQQATLRCSPISGHTSVYWYQQALGLGLQFLLWYDEGEERNRGNFPPRFSGRQFPNYSSELNVNALELEDSALYLCASSAPYSNEKLFFGSGTQLSVL.

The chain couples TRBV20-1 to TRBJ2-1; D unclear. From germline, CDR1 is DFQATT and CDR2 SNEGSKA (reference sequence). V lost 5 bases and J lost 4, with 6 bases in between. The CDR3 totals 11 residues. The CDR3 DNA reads TGCAGTGCTTTGCTATACAATGAGCAGTTCTTC. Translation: CSALLYNEQFF.